One TCR beta chain is described in this entry. Its antigen is currently unknown. The template used for profiling TCR beta VDJ and CDR3 was genomic DNA. A single record per CDR3 protein comes from TCRdb applying MiXCR to the reads. Of some 180,000 distinct CDR3 sequences detected, around 45% appear once; the ten largest clones hold under 3%. The germline CDR1 and CDR2 sequences are MGHDK and SYGVNS. The V segment lost 4 bases and the J segment 6 bases; nucleotides outside the gene matches: 9. The length of the CDR3 is 16 residues. The data were obtained in a study of CD8+CD57+ T cells in acquired aplastic anemia. Study overall: Sorted CD4+ and CD8+ cells yielded about 2.9 ug of DNA on average. The study, taken as a whole, reports: The study found no significant CD8+ Simpson's diversity difference between patients and controls.

The receptor was derived from a human donor in good health. The sample consisted of sorted CD4+, CD8+, or CD8+CD57+ T cells (not recorded which) from PBMCs. The rearrangement links TRBV25-1 to TRBJ1-5; 10 nucleotides agree with TRBD1. The CDR3 sequence: CASSAKTGGASQPQHF. For the CDR3, the DNA is TGTGCCAGCAGTGCTAAGACAGGGGGCGCGAGTCAGCCCCAGCATTTT.